The 25 T cell receptor beta chains given below trace back to one sample, sequenced in a study of early T cells in non-severe SARS-CoV-2 infection. TCRdb processed the 5' RACE reads anew with MiXCR; each CDR3 protein has one entry. The profile shows about 19,000 distinct CDR3 sequences, more than 4% of them singletons. Sequencing input: whole blood. These receptors were collected from an adult who was a healthcare worker with PCR-confirmed SARS-CoV-2 infection or an uninfected control (not recorded which).

This clonotype was detected ten times or more. The chain employs TRBV7-8 and TRBJ1-1, with D hard to call. This CDR3 has 14 amino acids. V was pared by 5 bases and J by 1 base, with 11 bases between. Germline V CDR1 and CDR2: SGHVS, FQNEAQ. The CDR3 coding sequence is TGTGCCAGCAGCCCTAGGATCACGAACACTGAAGCTTTCTTT. Translating gives CASSPRITNTEAFF.

This clonotype was seen repeatedly, ten times or more. The rearrangement joins TRBV6-5 to TRBJ2-1; TRBD2 agrees at 8 bases. Germline values: CDR1 MNHEY, CDR2 SVGAGI. J lost 2 bases, V lost 7 bases, and 7 bases had no gene match. The CDR3 has 15 residues. The DNA of the CDR3 is TGTGCCAGCACCCCGGGGGGGTCCCCCTACAATGAGCAGTTCTTC. Encoded protein: CASTPGGSPYNEQFF.

This clonotype was found many times. The rearrangement uses TRBV7-9 and TRBJ1-3; the D is unclear. Germline CDR1 is SEHNR and CDR2 is FQNEAQ (reference sequence). The CDR3 has 15 amino acids. V lost 0 bases to trimming and J lost 0 bases, with 6 bases between them. The CDR3 reads CASSLAKGSGNTIYF. Written as DNA, the CDR3 is TGTGCCAGCAGCTTAGCAAAGGGCTCTGGAAACACCATATATTTT.

This clonotype was seen only a few times. This sequence joins TRBV27 and TRBJ1-5; possibly TRBD1 for D (6 bases). Trimming removed 6 bases from V and 2 bases from J, with 8 bases in between. The CDR3 has 13 residues. Germline V gene sequence: CDR1 MNHEY, CDR2 SMNVEV (reference sequence). The CDR3 here is CASRAGGNQPQHF. The CDR3 DNA reads as TGTGCCAGCAGGGCAGGGGGCAATCAGCCCCAGCATTTT.

This clonotype appeared many times. V is TRBV12-3 or TRBV12-4 and J is TRBJ1-5; D is ambiguous. V was pared by 5 bases and J by 4 bases, with 9 bases between. This CDR3 contains 13 residues. CDR3 bases: TGTGCCAGCAGTCTTATAAGGAATCAGCCCCAGCATTTT. Its translation is CASSLIRNQPQHF.

This clonotype was counted many times. CDR3 in amino acids: CASSLNRGDEQFF. CDR3 sequence (DNA): TGTGCCAGCAGCTTAAATCGGGGGGATGAGCAGTTCTTC. The chain links TRBV7-3 to TRBJ2-1, with TRBD2 identical over 7 bases. The CDR3 loop spans 13 amino acids. Unmatched junction bases numbered 2, after V lost 1 base and J lost 8 bases. Germline V gene lookup returns CDR1 SGHTA and CDR2 FQGTGA. The entire variable domain, with the rest obtained from reference TRBV7-3 and TRBJ2-1, is as follows: GAGVSQTPSNKVTEKGKYVELRCDPISGHTALYWYRQSLGQGPEFLIYFQGTGAADDSGLPNDRFFAVRPEGSVSTLKIQRTERGDSAVYLCASSLNRGDEQFFGPGTRLTVL.

The V call is TRBV7-6, the J call TRBJ2-7; weak D call: TRBD2 (6 bases). The CDR3 has 16 residues. Germline CDR1 and CDR2: SGHVS and FNYEAQ. V lost 2 bases to trimming and J lost 0 bases, with 14 bases between them. The CDR3 reads CASSLRVAGTSYEQYF. The CDR3, as DNA: TGTGCCAGCAGCTTAAGGGTGGCGGGGACCTCCTACGAGCAGTACTTC.

This clonotype has a count of ten or more. This chain joins TRBV12-5 and TRBJ2-3; 12 nucleotides line up with TRBD2. V lost 1 base, J lost 4 bases, and 12 bases stayed unmatched. Germline V gene lookup returns CDR1 LGHNT and CDR2 FRNRAP. This CDR3 is built from 19 residues. The CDR3 DNA reads as TGTGCTAGTGGTTTGGACCCCTTTACTAGCGGGGGGTTGGCAGATACGCAGTATTTT. Its protein is CASGLDPFTSGGLADTQYF.

By share, this clonotype ranks as medium-sized. The chain has TRBV29-1 and TRBJ2-5; maybe TRBD1 (7 bases). Germline assignment: CDR1 SQVTM and CDR2 ANQGSEA. There are 14 residues in the CDR3. The V end lost 0 bases, the J end lost 5 bases, and 13 bases lay between the germline ends. The CDR3 loop reads CSVEDPAGGETQYF. The CDR3 bases are TGCAGCGTTGAAGATCCAGCAGGGGGGGAGACCCAGTACTTC.

This clonotype is medium-sized (0.01 to 0.1%) within its sample. The chain couples TRBV7-9 to TRBJ2-1, with D hard to call. In germline, CDR1 is SEHNR, CDR2 FQNEAQ (reference sequence). With 2 bases removed from V and 0 bases from J, the gap between germline ends came to 11 bases. The CDR3 is 16 amino acids. DNA for the CDR3: TGTGCCAGCAGCTTAACCTTGTTGAGCTCCTACAATGAGCAGTTCTTC. Translated, it gives CASSLTLLSSYNEQFF.

This clonotype came up many times. The chain couples TRBV6-5 to TRBJ2-5; D may be TRBD1 or TRBD2 (5 bases each). Looked up from germline, CDR1 is MNHEY and CDR2 is SVGAGI. This CDR3 has 14 residues. V was trimmed by 5 bases and J by 3 bases, leaving 13 bases between them. CDR3 protein: CASSTGTGKETQYF. The CDR3 DNA reads as TGTGCCAGCAGTACCGGGACGGGGAAAGAGACCCAGTACTTC.

This clonotype occurred many times. The V call is TRBV5-4, the J call TRBJ1-2; D is uncertain. The V and J ends lost 0 bases and 5 bases respectively, with 17 bases between them. The V gene's germline CDR1 is SGHNT and CDR2 YYREEE (reference sequence). This CDR3 is built from 16 residues. The CDR3 DNA reads as TGTGCCAGCAGCTTGGACAAAATGCAAGACCTGTATGGCTACACCTTC. Protein: CASSLDKMQDLYGYTF.

This clonotype came up a few times. The chain is built from TRBV15 and TRBJ1-1; D is uncertain. Germline-derived CDR1 and CDR2 are LNHNV and YYDKDF (reference sequence). V shed 5 bases and J shed 0 bases, with 13 bases lying between them. CDR3 length: 15 amino acids. The CDR3: CATSPSDGLNTEAFF. CDR3 nucleotide sequence: TGTGCCACCAGCCCTTCGGACGGCTTGAACACTGAAGCTTTCTTT. The variable domain in full, with the rest retrieved from reference TRBV15 and TRBJ1-1, is DAMVIQNPRYQVTQFGKPVTLSCSQTLNHNVMYWYQQKSSQAPKLLFHYYDKDFNNEADTPDNFQSRRPNTSFCFLDIRSPGLGDTAMYLCATSPSDGLNTEAFFGQGTRLTVV.

This clonotype was detected many times. The rearrangement uses TRBV12-3 or TRBV12-4 and TRBJ1-4; tentative D call: TRBD1 (5 bases). V was pared by 2 bases and J by 8 bases, with 15 bases between. There are 15 residues in the CDR3. This CDR3 is CASSLRGSGGEKLFF. As DNA, the CDR3 is TGTGCCAGCAGTTTAAGGGGCTCTGGGGGAGAAAAACTGTTTTTT.

Many counts were recorded for this clonotype. DNA for the CDR3: TGTGCCAGTGGAGGGACAGGGGGGACAACTGAAAAACTGTTTTTT. It yields the protein CASGGTGGTTEKLFF. This chain links TRBV19 with TRBJ1-4; TRBD1 matches 11 bases. The CDR3 contains 15 residues. Trimming at V came to 8 bases and at J to 7 bases, leaving 9 bases not matched to a gene. Germline lookup yields CDR1 LNHDA and CDR2 SQIVND (reference sequence). The complete variable domain, with remaining parts taken from reference TRBV19 and TRBJ1-4, reads DGGITQSPKYLFRKEGQNVTLSCEQNLNHDAMYWYRQDPGQGLRLIYYSQIVNDFQKGDIAEGYSVSREKKESFPLTVTSAQKNPTAFYLCASGGTGGTTEKLFFGSGTQLSVL.

The table lists this clonotype with a few counts. V usage is TRBV7-6 and J usage is TRBJ2-2; tentatively, D is TRBD2 (5 bases). V lost 0 bases and J 6 bases, leaving 5 bases between the germline ends. The CDR3 extends over 13 amino acids. Looked up from germline, CDR1 is SGHVS and CDR2 is FNYEAQ. The CDR3, as DNA: TGTGCCAGCAGCTTAGCGAGGGCCGGGGAGCTGTTTTTT. Its translation is CASSLARAGELFF.

This clonotype was counted a few times. The V and J genes are TRBV7-2 and TRBJ1-6, with D unresolved. Germline V gives CDR1 SGHTA, CDR2 FQGNSA. The CDR3 runs to 17 residues. V was clipped by 1 base and J by 4 bases, with 14 bases between them. The CDR3: CASSLGPAGGYNSPLHF. In nucleotides, the CDR3 is TGTGCCAGCAGCTTAGGACCCGCAGGAGGGTATAATTCACCCCTCCACTTT.

Many counts were recorded for this clonotype. V is TRBV6-5 and J is TRBJ2-7; TRBD2 is a possible D gene (5 bases). V lost 7 bases and J lost 0, with 16 bases in between. Per the germline V gene, CDR1 is MNHEY and CDR2 is SVGAGI. The CDR3 runs to 15 residues. The chain's CDR3 is CASTPSRGISYEQYF. The CDR3 bases are TGTGCCAGCACTCCGAGTAGAGGGATCTCCTACGAGCAGTACTTC.

This clonotype was picked up many times. This chain uses TRBV24-1 with TRBJ2-1; perhaps TRBD1 as D (6 bases). The germline V gene has CDR1 KGHDR and CDR2 SFDVKD. Trimming took off 2 bases at V and 10 bases at J, with 20 bases between the two ends. The CDR3 runs to 16 residues. CDR3 in DNA: TGTGCCACCAGTGATTCGGTCCTTTCAGGGGCTGGAGAGCAGTTCTTC. The encoded protein is CATSDSVLSGAGEQFF.

The V and J genes are TRBV19 and TRBJ2-3; D might be TRBD1 or TRBD2, each matching 5 bases. The CDR3 is made up of 15 amino acids. CDR1 and CDR2 (germline): LNHDA, SQIVND (reference sequence). Between the trimmed V and J ends, which lost 5 bases and 5 bases, there was a span of 17 bases. The CDR3 sequence is CASSSGTRRGDTQYF. The CDR3 DNA is TGTGCCAGTAGTTCCGGGACCCGACGGGGAGATACGCAGTATTTT.

Ten or more counts support this clonotype. The chain is built from TRBV24-1 and TRBJ2-5; D may be TRBD1 (5 bases). This CDR3 is built from 13 residues. V was cut by 2 bases and J by 13 bases, with 16 bases left in between. CDR1 is KGHDR and CDR2 is SFDVKD in the germline V gene. CDR3 protein: CATSDSTEPGMYF. The CDR3 nucleotides are TGTGCCACCAGTGATTCCACAGAGCCAGGGATGTACTTC.

This clonotype was seen a handful of times. The chain is built from TRBV7-9 and TRBJ2-7; 8 positions agree with TRBD2. V was pared by 4 bases and J by 3 bases, with 11 bases of the junction left unmatched. CDR1 and CDR2 (germline): SEHNR, FQNEAQ (reference sequence). The CDR3 covers 16 residues. The CDR3 DNA follows: TGTGCCAGCAGCTCCCCCCCCGGGCGGGGGGACTACGAGCAGTACTTC. Amino acid sequence: CASSSPPGRGDYEQYF. Looking up the rest from reference TRBV7-9 and TRBJ2-7 gives the full variable domain: DTGVSQNPRHKITKRGQNVTFRCDPISEHNRLYWYRQTLGQGPEFLTYFQNEAQLEKSRLLSDRFSAERPKGSFSTLEIQRTEQGDSAMYLCASSSPPGRGDYEQYFGPGTRLTVT.

This clonotype appeared many times. The chain has TRBV20-1 and TRBJ2-1, with 13 bases matching TRBD2. V lost 0 bases, J lost 4 bases, and 6 bases stayed unmatched. The CDR3 runs 17 residues. Germline lookup yields CDR1 DFQATT and CDR2 SNEGSKA (reference sequence). CDR3 sequence (DNA): TGCAGTGCTAGAGATCCCCGGACTAGCGGGGGATACAATGAGCAGTTCTTC. It is translated as CSARDPRTSGGYNEQFF.

This clonotype was recorded at least ten times. CDR3 amino acids: CASSLGPGHFSGNTIYF. In DNA, the CDR3 is TGTGCCAGCAGTTTAGGCCCGGGACACTTCTCTGGAAACACCATATATTTT. The chain has TRBV12-3 or TRBV12-4 and TRBJ1-3; D might be TRBD1 (6 bases). V was clipped by 1 base and J by 0 bases, with 13 bases between them. CDR3 length: 17 amino acids.

This clonotype has at least ten counts. The rearrangement links TRBV4-1 to TRBJ2-5; 16 bases align to TRBD2. CDR3 length equals 19 residues. Unmatched junction bases numbered 9, after V lost 3 bases and J lost 2 bases. Germline lookup yields CDR1 MGHRA and CDR2 YSYEKL. The CDR3: CASSHPGLAGGPYQETQYF. The CDR3 DNA reads as TGCGCCAGCAGCCACCCGGGACTAGCGGGGGGGCCTTATCAAGAGACCCAGTACTTC.